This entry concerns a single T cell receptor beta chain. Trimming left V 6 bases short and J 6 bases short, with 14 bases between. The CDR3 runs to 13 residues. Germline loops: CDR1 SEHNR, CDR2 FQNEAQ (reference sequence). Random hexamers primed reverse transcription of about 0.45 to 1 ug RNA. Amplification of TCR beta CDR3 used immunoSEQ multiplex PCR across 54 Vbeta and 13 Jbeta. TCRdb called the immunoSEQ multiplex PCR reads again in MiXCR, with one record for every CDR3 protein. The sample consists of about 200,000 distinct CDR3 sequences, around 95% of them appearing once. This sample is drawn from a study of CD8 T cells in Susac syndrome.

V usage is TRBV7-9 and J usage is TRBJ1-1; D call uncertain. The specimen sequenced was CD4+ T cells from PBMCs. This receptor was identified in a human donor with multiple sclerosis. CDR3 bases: TGTGCCAGCAGGCGTCCAGCGGTCCCTGAAGCTTTCTTT. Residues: CASRRPAVPEAFF.